There are a few counts of the clone carrying this TCR beta chain. Its specificity is unknown. This entry belongs to a study of graft-versus-host responses after intestinal transplantation. About the study: Recipients got multivisceral, liver-intestinal, or isolated intestinal transplants. Every recipient underwent anti-thymocyte globulin induction, then tacrolimus and steroids for two to four years.

V was clipped by 6 bases and J by 4 bases; unmatched bases: 11. This CDR3 spans 16 amino acids. Germline lookup yields CDR1 SGHTA and CDR2 FQGNSA. Data came from immunoSEQ multiplex PCR; TCRdb stores just in-frame clones and leaves some out. Of around 100,000 clones detected, 90% to 95% appear once; the ten largest clones hold about 0.18%. This clonotype originated in a human donor who was the organ donor for an intestinal transplant. The rearrangement joins TRBV7-2 to TRBJ1-1; 10 bases are a match to TRBD1. Material: unstimulated CD4+ T cells sorted from spleen or lymph node cells, obtained before transplant. The CDR3 bases are TGTGCCAGCAGGATAAGGCCGGGACAGGGGTTCACTGAAGCTTTCTTT. Protein product: CASRIRPGQGFTEAFF.